This T cell receptor beta chain was recorded in a study of T cells in Graves' hyperthyroidism and ophthalmopathy. Overall study findings and caveats: Blood also contained most expanded thyroid clonotypes above 0.001.

Germline loops: CDR1 MNHNS, CDR2 SASEGT. Losses at the gene ends were 6 bases for V and 0 bases for J; bases not matched to a gene: 10. The CDR3 has 16 amino acids. There were TCR beta CDR3 regions amplified from RNA transcripts. A first-round RT-PCR of the TCR CDR3 used the HTBI primer set. From the multiplex PCR reads, TCRdb called clonotypes with MiXCR, one entry per CDR3 protein. This table has about 250,000 distinct CDR3 sequences, about 24% appearing once. This clonotype was picked up many times. Its target is not known. Disease duration was under 3 months in the ophthalmopathy patients, who also had a Clinical Activity Score of at least 3 and a NOSPECS grade of at least 4. Diagnosis relied on clinical symptoms, serum thyroxine and TRAb, thyroid ultrasound and orbital computed tomography.

The material sequenced was blood. The origin of this receptor is a middle-aged woman with Graves' ophthalmopathy. The J gene is TRBJ2-7, the V gene TRBV6-1; TRBD2 matches 8 bases. CDR3 protein: CASRTRLALSSYEQYF. CDR3 DNA: TGTGCCAGCAGAACTAGACTAGCGTTGAGCTCCTACGAGCAGTACTTC.